The 25 T cell receptor beta chains reported below all come from one sample, sequenced in a study of Ad26.COV2.S vaccination and SARS-CoV-2 variants. The treatment was: around 19 received Ad26.COV2.S at low or high dose, single or two shots; five or six received placebo; per-sample allocation not given. Samples were taken on day 63 after the first vaccine or placebo injection. Profiling relied on immunoSEQ multiplex PCR, and the TCRdb table lists in-frame clones only, not all of them. Altogether about 420,000 clones are present, approximately 88% being singletons, with the ten largest covering 3.5% to 4%. The starting material was peripheral blood, obtained in a trial of Ad26.COV2.S vaccine versus placebo. These receptors all come from a person between 18 and 65 years old who received the Ad26.COV2.S COVID-19 vaccine or a placebo.

In its sample, this clone was seen a few times. This chain joins TRBV19 and TRBJ1-2, with D perhaps matching TRBD1 (6 bases). The CDR3 sequence is 14 residues long. V was pared by 6 bases and J by 1 base, with 12 bases between. From germline, CDR1 is LNHDA and CDR2 SQIVND (reference sequence). CDR3 nucleotide sequence: TGTGCCAGTAGCCGGGACAACAGTAACTATGGCTACACCTTC. Protein product: CASSRDNSNYGYTF.

The V gene is TRBV10-3, the J gene TRBJ1-2; maybe TRBD1 (6 bases). The germline V gene has CDR1 ENHRY and CDR2 SYGVKD. The CDR3 has 14 amino acids. Trimming shortened V by 2 bases and J by 4 bases, and 11 bases separated the two germline ends. CDR3 coding DNA: TGTGCCATCAGTGAGGGGGGGGCAGGCTATGGCTACACCTTC. Its translation: CAISEGGAGYGYTF.

The chain combines TRBV13 with TRBJ2-7; 8 bases are a match to TRBD1. CDR3 length: 17 residues. CDR1 is PRHDT and CDR2 is FYEKMQ in the germline V gene (reference sequence). J was trimmed by 5 bases and V by 5 bases; bases with no gene match: 17. The CDR3 spells CASSPKTGVKPVDEQYF. DNA for the CDR3: TGTGCCAGCAGCCCCAAGACAGGGGTGAAACCGGTGGACGAGCAGTACTTC.

J is TRBJ1-2 and V is TRBV5-6, with D possibly TRBD1 on 5 matching bases. The length of the CDR3 is 15 residues. The V gene's germline CDR1 is SGHDT and CDR2 YYEEEE. With 0 bases removed from V and 3 bases from J, the gap between germline ends came to 12 bases. CDR3 protein: CASSLVGGPDYGYTF. The CDR3 nucleotides read TGTGCCAGCAGCTTGGTGGGGGGACCGGACTATGGCTACACCTTC. Full variable domain (missing parts from reference TRBV5-6 and TRBJ1-2): DAGVTQSPTHLIKTRGQQVTLRCSPKSGHDTVSWYQQALGQGPQFIFQYYEEEERQRGNFPDRFSGHQFPNYSSELNVNALLLGDSALYLCASSLVGGPDYGYTFGSGTRLTVV.

This clone was seen just once. This chain uses TRBV11-2 with TRBJ1-2; possibly TRBD1 for D (6 bases). The germline gives CDR1 SGHAT, CDR2 FQNNGV. V was shortened by 1 base and J by 3 bases, with 15 bases between the two germline ends. This CDR3 comprises 16 residues. Here the CDR3 DNA reads TGTGCCAGCAGCTTAGGTATGGGGGGCGCGGACTATGGCTACACCTTC. This gives the protein CASSLGMGGADYGYTF.

This clone was seen more than once but under ten times. The gene calls are TRBV19 and TRBJ2-2, with TRBD1 matching over 12 bases. Germline CDR1 LNHDA, CDR2 SQIVND (reference sequence). The CDR3 consists of 17 residues. V was clipped by 3 bases and J by 4 bases; unmatched bases: 6. CDR3 in DNA: TGTGCCAGTAGTATGAAGGGACAGGGGGCGAGCACCGGGGAGCTGTTTTTT. Protein product: CASSMKGQGASTGELFF.

The chain carries TRBV3-1 (or the pseudogene TRBV3-2) and TRBJ2-1, with D unresolved. The CDR3 consists of 17 residues. Trimming removed 0 bases from V and 1 base from J, with 13 bases in between. The germline V gene encodes CDR1 LGHDT and CDR2 YNNKEL (reference sequence). CDR3 loop: CASSQERLTSSYNEQFF. CDR3 sequence (DNA): TGTGCCAGCAGCCAAGAGCGTCTCACATCGTCCTACAATGAGCAGTTCTTC.

V and J are TRBV6-4 and TRBJ1-2; D might be TRBD1 (6 bases). Trimming pared 2 bases from V and 6 bases from J, leaving 19 bases between. Germline CDR1 and CDR2: MRHNA and SNTAGT. CDR3 length equals 16 residues. DNA for the CDR3: TGTGCCAGCAGTGACCTAGCCGGAGGGGGGGTGGATGGCTACACCTTC. This translates into CASSDLAGGGVDGYTF.

The chain combines TRBV4-1 with TRBJ1-3; no clear D gene. V lost 3 bases and J lost 0, with 9 bases in between. CDR1 is MGHRA, CDR2 YSYEKL, per germline. The CDR3 runs 15 residues. The CDR3 bases are TGCGCCAGCAGCCACCCGGACGGCTCTGGAAACACCATATATTTT. Its translation: CASSHPDGSGNTIYF.

About this clone itself: The sample contains more than one DNA sequence encoding this CDR3. The chain combines TRBV28 with TRBJ1-3; no definite D call. The germline V gene has CDR1 MDHEN and CDR2 SYDVKM. Trimming removed 2 bases from V and 4 bases from J, with 3 bases in between. CDR3 length equals 12 residues. CDR3 DNA sequence: TGTGCCAGCAGTTTAGTGGGAAACACCATATATTTT. It encodes CASSLVGNTIYF.

The V gene is TRBV24-1, the J gene TRBJ2-3; the D gene is possibly TRBD2 (7 bases). The V gene's germline CDR1 is KGHDR and CDR2 SFDVKD. Trimming removed 3 bases from V and 4 bases from J, with 19 bases in between. This CDR3 has 17 residues. CDR3 in DNA: TGTGCCACCAGTGATACCCTCGGTGGGGGGGGCCCAGATACGCAGTATTTT. It translates to CATSDTLGGGGPDTQYF.

This clone was observed a handful of times. CDR3 sequence: CASSLDNEKLFF. CDR3 DNA sequence: TGCGCCAGCAGCTTGGACAATGAAAAACTGTTTTTT. The chain carries TRBV5-1 and TRBJ1-4; D is unresolved. The V end was cut by 0 bases, the J end by 5 bases, with 2 bases between. The CDR3 has 12 amino acids. CDR1 and CDR2 (germline): SGHRS, YFSETQ.

On this clone itself: The same CDR3 also results from other DNA sequences found in this sample. The chain combines TRBV6-2 or TRBV6-3 with TRBJ1-1; TRBD1 aligns across 7 bases. This CDR3 region has 14 residues. Germline CDR1 and CDR2: MNHEY and SVGEGT. The junction had 2 bases not matched to a gene; V was cut back by 0 bases and J by 4 bases. CDR3 sequence reads: CASSYSTGTTEAFF. The CDR3 DNA sequence: TGTGCCAGCAGTTACTCGACAGGGACCACTGAAGCTTTCTTT.

CDR3 sequence: CASSQDRGAYNSPLHF. CDR3 coding DNA: TGCGCCAGCAGCCAAGATCGTGGGGCCTATAATTCACCCCTCCACTTT. This sequence joins TRBV4-1 and TRBJ1-6; D gene unclear. The CDR3 is made up of 16 amino acids. The germline V gene has CDR1 MGHRA and CDR2 YSYEKL. V was shortened by 0 bases and J by 2 bases, with 8 bases between the two germline ends.

The chain joins TRBV6-2 or TRBV6-3 to TRBJ1-5; TRBD1 is a possible D gene (5 bases). The CDR3 spans 14 residues. Deletions cut 5 bases from V and 0 bases from J, with 8 bases between. Germline V gene data show CDR1 as MNHEY and CDR2 as SVGEGT. DNA for the CDR3: TGTGCCAGCAGTCAGACAGATAGCAATCAGCCCCAGCATTTT. Translating gives CASSQTDSNQPQHF.

V usage is TRBV14 and J usage is TRBJ1-2, with D tentatively TRBD1 (6 bases). This CDR3 is built from 16 residues. The V and J ends lost 1 base and 5 bases respectively, with 17 bases between them. Germline lookup yields CDR1 SGHDN and CDR2 FVKESK. The CDR3 region has the DNA TGTGCCAGCAGCCAAGCTCCCGACAGGAGCTATTATGGCTACACCTTC. Its protein is CASSQAPDRSYYGYTF.

The rearrangement joins TRBV30 to TRBJ2-5, with D perhaps matching TRBD1 (5 bases). Germline CDR1 is GTSNPN and CDR2 is SVGIG (reference sequence). The CDR3 spans 13 residues. V was shortened by 0 bases and J by 4 bases, with 9 bases between the two germline ends. CDR3 loop: CAWSVKGRETQYF. The CDR3 DNA follows: TGTGCCTGGAGTGTAAAGGGGCGAGAGACCCAGTACTTC.

The chain couples TRBV30 to TRBJ2-1, with TRBD1 as a possible D gene (6 bases). The CDR3 totals 14 residues. Germline CDR1 reads GTSNPN; CDR2 reads SVGIG (reference sequence). The germline V and J ends were trimmed by 3 bases and 5 bases, with 14 bases remaining between them. The CDR3 loop reads CAWSPDRSHNEQFF. The CDR3 DNA follows: TGTGCCTGGAGCCCCGACAGGAGTCACAATGAGCAGTTCTTC.

This rearrangement joins TRBV7-9 to TRBJ1-5, with D unclear. The CDR3 spans 11 residues. Trimming stripped 4 bases from V and 9 bases from J, with 7 bases between. CDR1 is SEHNR, CDR2 FQNEAQ, per germline (reference sequence). For the CDR3, the DNA is TGTGCCAGCAGCTCCCCCGGGCCCCAGCATTTT. Translation: CASSSPGPQHF.

The chain combines TRBV28 with TRBJ1-4; D may be TRBD1 (5 bases). In germline, CDR1 is MDHEN, CDR2 SYDVKM. This CDR3 has 13 amino acids. V was cut by 10 bases and J by 4 bases, with 13 bases left in between. This chain's CDR3 is CATRGVLNEKLFF. Here the CDR3 DNA reads TGTGCCACCAGAGGGGTCCTTAATGAAAAACTGTTTTTT.

In DNA form, the CDR3 reads TGTGCCAGTAGTATGGAGCGCTCCTATAATTCACCCCTCCACTTT. As protein: CASSMERSYNSPLHF. The rearrangement joins TRBV19 to TRBJ1-6; no definite D call. Germline values: CDR1 LNHDA, CDR2 SQIVND (reference sequence). The germline V and J ends were trimmed by 3 bases and 0 bases, with 6 bases remaining between them. The CDR3 length is 15 residues.

V gene TRBV6-5 combines with J gene TRBJ2-7; TRBD2 aligns across 9 bases. CDR3 length: 16 amino acids. The germline CDR1 and CDR2 sequences are MNHEY and SVGAGI. J lost 3 bases, V lost 0 bases, and 6 bases had no gene match. The CDR3 coding sequence is TGTGCCAGCAGTTACTCGCCTAGCGGGGCTTTCTACGAGCAGTACTTC. Its translation is CASSYSPSGAFYEQYF.

This clone was detected ten times or more. The V call is TRBV30, the J call TRBJ2-2; D is ambiguous. Looked up from germline, CDR1 is GTSNPN and CDR2 is SVGIG (reference sequence). The CDR3 length is 13 residues. V lost 1 base and J 0 bases, leaving 3 bases between the germline ends. The CDR3 bases are TGTGCCTGGAGTGCAACGAACACCGGGGAGCTGTTTTTT. Amino acids: CAWSATNTGELFF. The full variable domain, completed using reference TRBV30 and TRBJ2-2, is SQTIHQWPATLVQPVGSPLSLECTVEGTSNPNLYWYRQAAGRGLQLLFYSVGIGQISSEVPQNLSASRPQDRQFILSSKKLLLSDSGFYLCAWSATNTGELFFGEGSRLTVL.

The DNA for the CDR3 is TGTGCCAGCAGCCTTTCGACTAGCGGGGGTGCAGATACGCAGTATTTT. This encodes CASSLSTSGGADTQYF. V and J are TRBV7-2 and TRBJ2-3, with 12 bases aligning to TRBD2. Trimming took 5 bases from V and 4 from J; bases not matched to a gene: 7. The CDR3 loop spans 16 amino acids. The germline CDR1 and CDR2 sequences are SGHTA and FQGNSA. The full variable domain, with the rest looked up from reference TRBV7-2 and TRBJ2-3, is GAGVSQSPSNKVTEKGKDVELRCDPISGHTALYWYRQSLGQGLEFLIYFQGNSAPDKSGLPSDRFSAERTGGSVSTLTIQRTQQEDSAVYLCASSLSTSGGADTQYFGPGTRLTVL.

V gene TRBV5-1 combines with J gene TRBJ2-6, with D possibly called TRBD1 or TRBD2 (5 bases each). This CDR3 is 17 amino acids long. Germline CDR1 SGHRS, CDR2 YFSETQ. The V end lost 4 bases, the J end lost 0 bases, and 14 bases lay between the germline ends. The CDR3, as DNA: TGCGCCAGCAGCGCCGGGACGGACCTCTCTGGGGCCAACGTCCTGACTTTC. Residues: CASSAGTDLSGANVLTF.